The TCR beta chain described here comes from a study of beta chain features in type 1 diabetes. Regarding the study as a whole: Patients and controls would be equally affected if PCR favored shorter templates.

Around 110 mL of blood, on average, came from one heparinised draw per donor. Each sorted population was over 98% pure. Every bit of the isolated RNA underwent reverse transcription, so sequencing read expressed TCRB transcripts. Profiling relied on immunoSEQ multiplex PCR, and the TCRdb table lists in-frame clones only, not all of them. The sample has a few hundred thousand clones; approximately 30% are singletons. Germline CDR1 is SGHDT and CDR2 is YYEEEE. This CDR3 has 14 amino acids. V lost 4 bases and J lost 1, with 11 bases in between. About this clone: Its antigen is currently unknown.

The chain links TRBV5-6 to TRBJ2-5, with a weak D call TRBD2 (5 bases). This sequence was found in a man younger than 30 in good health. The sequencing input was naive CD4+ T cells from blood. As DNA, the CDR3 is TGTGCCAGCAGCCGTCCCAGCGGCCAAGAGACCCAGTACTTC. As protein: CASSRPSGQETQYF.